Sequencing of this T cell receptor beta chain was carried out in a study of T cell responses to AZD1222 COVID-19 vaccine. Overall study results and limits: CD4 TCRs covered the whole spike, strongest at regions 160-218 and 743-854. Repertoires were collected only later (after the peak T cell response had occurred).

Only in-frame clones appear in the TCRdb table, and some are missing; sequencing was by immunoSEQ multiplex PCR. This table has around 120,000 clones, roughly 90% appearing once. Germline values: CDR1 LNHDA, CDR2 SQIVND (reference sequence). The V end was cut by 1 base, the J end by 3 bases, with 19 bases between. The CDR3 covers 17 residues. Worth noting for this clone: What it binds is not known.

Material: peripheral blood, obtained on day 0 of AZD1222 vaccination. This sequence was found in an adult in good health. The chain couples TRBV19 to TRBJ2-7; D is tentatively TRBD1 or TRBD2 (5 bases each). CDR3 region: CASSIGVTGTGSYEQYF. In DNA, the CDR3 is TGTGCCAGTAGTATAGGGGTAACCGGGACGGGAAGCTACGAGCAGTACTTC.